These 10 T cell receptor beta chains were all obtained from the same sample, sequenced in a study of blood T cell repertoires in COVID-19. Clones were read by immunoSEQ multiplex PCR, and TCRdb kept only the in-frame ones, dropping some. Among about 210,000 clones, 70% to 90% were seen once, and the ten largest hold 13%. The sequenced material came from peripheral blood. The receptors come from a human donor in a cohort sampled during active COVID-19.

The V call is TRBV27, the J call TRBJ2-5; TRBD2 matches at 7 bases. The ends lost 5 bases at V and 4 bases at J; junction bases unmatched: 7. This CDR3 is 14 amino acids long. The germline gives CDR1 MNHEY, CDR2 SMNVEV (reference sequence). CDR3 DNA sequence: TGTGCCAGCAGTATCGCTGGGGGGGGAGAGACCCAGTACTTC. Protein product: CASSIAGGGETQYF.

This clone was counted a few times. The rearrangement joins TRBV19 to TRBJ2-1; D is ambiguous. The CDR3 consists of 13 residues. V was trimmed by 4 bases and J by 9 bases, leaving 13 bases between them. The germline V gene encodes CDR1 LNHDA and CDR2 SQIVND (reference sequence). CDR3 protein: CASSRSPELEQFF. CDR3 DNA sequence: TGTGCCAGTAGTAGGTCCCCCGAACTTGAGCAGTTCTTC.

This chain links TRBV4-3 with TRBJ2-2, with 7 bases aligning to TRBD1. Losses at the gene ends were 2 bases for V and 6 bases for J; bases not matched to a gene: 12. The CDR3 extends over 17 amino acids. CDR1 LGHNA and CDR2 YSLEER come from the germline V gene. The CDR3 sequence is CASSQITGTAEPGELFF. CDR3 DNA: TGCGCCAGCAGCCAAATTACCGGGACAGCCGAACCCGGGGAGCTGTTTTTT.

This chain uses TRBV30 with TRBJ1-1, with D tentatively TRBD1 (5 bases). The germline CDR1 and CDR2 sequences are GTSNPN and SVGIG (reference sequence). CDR3 length: 13 amino acids. Trimming removed 3 bases at V and 4 bases at J, with 12 bases between. The CDR3 spells CAWSPGRGTEAFF. The DNA for the CDR3 is TGTGCCTGGAGCCCTGGAAGGGGCACTGAAGCTTTCTTT.

The gene calls are TRBV18 and TRBJ2-7; D possibly corresponds to TRBD1 (6 bases). The V and J ends lost 6 bases and 5 bases respectively, with 17 bases between them. Germline V lookup: CDR1 KGHSH, CDR2 LQKENI. The CDR3 extends over 14 amino acids. The CDR3 nucleotides are TGTGCCAGCTCTGCGGCTCAGGGGAGCCACGAGCAGTACTTC. Translating gives CASSAAQGSHEQYF.

The V gene is TRBV28, the J gene TRBJ1-1, with D uncertain. Trimming shortened V by 3 bases and J by 0 bases, and 11 bases separated the two germline ends. The CDR3 sequence is 15 residues long. Looked up from germline, CDR1 is MDHEN and CDR2 is SYDVKM. The CDR3: CASSFLADLNTEAFF. The CDR3 DNA sequence: TGTGCCAGCAGTTTCCTGGCCGATCTGAACACTGAAGCTTTCTTT.

This clone was picked up a small number of times. V gene TRBV10-1 combines with J gene TRBJ1-6; 7 nucleotides line up with TRBD1. V gave up 6 bases and J gave up 7 bases; unmatched junction bases: 6. CDR1 WNHNN and CDR2 SYGVQD come from the germline V gene (reference sequence). The CDR3 length is 14 residues. Written as DNA, the CDR3 is TGCGCCAGCAGGGACAGGTGGGCGAATTCACCCCTCCACTTT. This gives the protein CASRDRWANSPLHF.

This clone was picked up a small number of times. This rearrangement joins TRBV15 to TRBJ2-5; 7 positions match TRBD1. The CDR3 is 14 amino acids. V was pared by 5 bases and J by 5 bases, with 8 bases of the junction left unmatched. The germline V gene encodes CDR1 LNHNV and CDR2 YYDKDF (reference sequence). The CDR3: CATSSRGGRETQYF. The CDR3 nucleotides are TGTGCCACCAGCTCCCGAGGGGGCCGGGAGACCCAGTACTTC.

The chain is built from TRBV3-1 (or the pseudogene TRBV3-2) and TRBJ2-3; 7 bases are a match to TRBD1. Per germline, CDR1 LGHDT and CDR2 YNNKEL (reference sequence). The trim removed 4 bases at V and 1 base at J, leaving 5 bases unmatched. The CDR3 is 15 residues long. In DNA form, the CDR3 reads TGTGCCAGCAGCCCCCGGACAGGCCGCACAGATACGCAGTATTTT. Protein sequence: CASSPRTGRTDTQYF.

The chain joins TRBV11-3 to TRBJ2-7, with 7 bases that match TRBD1. The CDR3 runs to 14 residues. Germline V lookup: CDR1 SGHNT, CDR2 YENEEA. The V gene end was trimmed by 5 bases and the J gene end by 1 base; junction bases not matched to a gene: 5. This chain's CDR3 is CASSLSGGSYEQYF. In nucleotides, the CDR3 is TGTGCCAGCAGCCTTTCAGGGGGTTCCTACGAGCAGTACTTC.